The present T cell receptor (beta chain) was sequenced within a study of regulatory T cells in long-lasting Graves disease. Specified time point: persistent/refractory GD, antithyroid drugs over 5 years with positive TRAb. PBMCs were the source of the RNA used for TCR sequencing. According to the study, TCR beta libraries were built with iRepertoire HTBI primers and CDR3-region Arm-PCR. TCRdb redid the calling of the multiplex PCR reads with MiXCR, one entry per CDR3 protein. The table has about 450,000 distinct CDR3 sequences, about 25% seen once. The V segment lost 5 bases and the J segment 2 bases; nucleotides outside the gene matches: 7. The CDR3 extends over 16 amino acids. Germline V CDR1 and CDR2: SGHAT, FQNNGV.

The sequencing used peripheral blood mononuclear cells (PBMCs), collected when the disease was refractory, from a patient treated with antithyroid drugs. The chain recombines TRBV11-2 with TRBJ2-4; 9 bases agree with TRBD2. The sequence came from a female donor with Graves disease. The CDR3 protein is CASSAGLALPKNIQYF. CDR3 nucleotides: TGTGCCAGCAGCGCGGGACTAGCTCTCCCCAAAAACATTCAGTACTTC.